This TCR beta chain was obtained from a study of CD8 T cells in Susac syndrome. With random hexamers, roughly 0.45 to 1 ug RNA was reverse transcribed. A multiplex approach, immunoSEQ multiplex PCR, amplified TCR beta CDR3 across 54 Vbeta and 13 Jbeta. MiXCR, applied by TCRdb to the immunoSEQ multiplex PCR reads, yields one record per CDR3 protein. The repertoire holds 150,000 to 200,000 distinct CDR3 sequences, approximately 95% seen once, with less than 0.2% in the top ten. Trimming shortened V by 11 bases and J by 5 bases, and 27 bases separated the two germline ends. This CDR3 has 16 residues. Germline assignment: CDR1 ENHRY and CDR2 SYGVKD. This clonotype was seen only once. In blood CD8+ and CD4+ T cells, TCR beta underwent sequencing. The multiple sclerosis control group consisted of treatment-naive patients whose relapsing-remitting disease, which was either stable or active, fulfilled revised McDonald criteria. The TEMRA cells underwent FACS enrichment, while the CD8+ and CD4+ T cells underwent negative isolation.

This receptor was obtained from a human donor with multiple sclerosis. V gene TRBV10-3 combines with J gene TRBJ1-2, with D perhaps TRBD1 (5 bases). Sequences were obtained from CD8+ T cells from PBMCs. This CDR3 is CAARGLPGTQGYGYTF. CDR3 DNA: TGTGCCGCCCGGGGCCTACCCGGGACCCAAGGATATGGCTACACCTTC.